This T cell receptor beta chain originates from a study of blood T cell repertoires in COVID-19. In the authors' workflow: Reference gene primer amplification gave estimated nucleated cell counts. Data came from immunoSEQ multiplex PCR; TCRdb stores just in-frame clones and leaves some out. The V and J calls and clone size are taken from that table; D and trimming were inferred from the DNA. The sample holds roughly 77,000 clones, 75% to 85% seen once. The germline V gene has CDR1 SGDLS and CDR2 YYNGEE. The CDR3 is made up of 15 amino acids. Trimming shortened V by 4 bases and J by 8 bases, and 16 bases separated the two germline ends.

Sequencing was performed on peripheral blood. The receptor's source is a woman aged 70-85 years with acute or convalescent COVID-19. The rearrangement uses TRBV9 and TRBJ1-6, with a tentative D call TRBD1 (5 bases). In nucleotides, the CDR3 is TGTGCCAGCAGCCGCCGCGTGGGGGAGGATTCACCCCTCCACTTT. It encodes CASSRRVGEDSPLHF.